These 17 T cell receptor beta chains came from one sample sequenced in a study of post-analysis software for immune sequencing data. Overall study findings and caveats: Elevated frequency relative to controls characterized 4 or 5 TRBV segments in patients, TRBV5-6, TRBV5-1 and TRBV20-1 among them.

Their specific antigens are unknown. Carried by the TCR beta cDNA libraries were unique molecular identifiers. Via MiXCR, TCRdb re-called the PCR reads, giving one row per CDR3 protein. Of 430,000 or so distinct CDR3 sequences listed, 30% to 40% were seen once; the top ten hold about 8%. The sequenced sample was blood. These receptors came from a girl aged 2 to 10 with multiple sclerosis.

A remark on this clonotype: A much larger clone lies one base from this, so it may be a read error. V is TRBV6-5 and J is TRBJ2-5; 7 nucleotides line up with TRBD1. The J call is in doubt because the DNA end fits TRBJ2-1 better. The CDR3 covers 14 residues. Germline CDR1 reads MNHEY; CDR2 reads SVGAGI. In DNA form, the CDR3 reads TGTGCCAGCAGTTACTCGAGGGGGCAAGAGACCCAGTTCTTC. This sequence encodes CASSYSRGQETQFF.

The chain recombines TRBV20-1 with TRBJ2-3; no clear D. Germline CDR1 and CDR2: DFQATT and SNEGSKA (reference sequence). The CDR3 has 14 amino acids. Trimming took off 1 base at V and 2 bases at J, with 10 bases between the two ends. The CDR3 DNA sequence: TGCAGTGCTAGAGGGCAGGCTTACACAGATACGCAGTATTTT. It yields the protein CSARGQAYTDTQYF.

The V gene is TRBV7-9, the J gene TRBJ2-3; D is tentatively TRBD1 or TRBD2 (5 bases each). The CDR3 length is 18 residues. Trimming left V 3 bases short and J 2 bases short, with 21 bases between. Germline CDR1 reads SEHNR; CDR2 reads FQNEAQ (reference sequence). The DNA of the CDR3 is TGTGCCAGCAGCTTTTACGGGACGCCGGAAGGTTACACAGATACGCAGTATTTT. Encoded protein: CASSFYGTPEGYTDTQYF.

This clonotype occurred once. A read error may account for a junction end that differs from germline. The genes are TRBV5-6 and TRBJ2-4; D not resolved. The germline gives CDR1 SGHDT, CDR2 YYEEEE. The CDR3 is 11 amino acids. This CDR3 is CASSHRYIQDF. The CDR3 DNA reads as TGTGCCAGCAGCCACAGATATATTCAGGACTTC.

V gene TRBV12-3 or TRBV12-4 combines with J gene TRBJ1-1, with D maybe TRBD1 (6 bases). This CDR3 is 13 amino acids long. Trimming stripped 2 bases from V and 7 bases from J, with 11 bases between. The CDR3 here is CASSLTQGSEAFF. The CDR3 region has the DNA TGTGCCAGCAGTTTAACACAGGGCAGTGAAGCTTTCTTT.

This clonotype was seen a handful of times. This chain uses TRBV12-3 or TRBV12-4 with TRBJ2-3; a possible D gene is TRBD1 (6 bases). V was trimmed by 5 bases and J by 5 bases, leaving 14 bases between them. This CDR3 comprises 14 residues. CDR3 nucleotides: TGTGCCAGCAGTCCACGAGGGGGTGGAGATACGCAGTATTTT. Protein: CASSPRGGGDTQYF.

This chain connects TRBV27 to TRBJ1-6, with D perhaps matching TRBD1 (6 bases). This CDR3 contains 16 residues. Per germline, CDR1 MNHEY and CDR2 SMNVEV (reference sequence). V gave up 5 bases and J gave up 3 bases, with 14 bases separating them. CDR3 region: CASSGQGTHYNSPLHF. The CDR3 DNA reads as TGTGCCAGCAGTGGGCAGGGGACTCACTATAATTCACCCCTCCACTTT.

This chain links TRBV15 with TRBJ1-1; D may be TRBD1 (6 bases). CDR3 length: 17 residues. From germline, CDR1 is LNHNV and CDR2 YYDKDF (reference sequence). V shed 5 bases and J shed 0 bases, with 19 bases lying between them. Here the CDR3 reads CATSGNRARNLNTEAFF. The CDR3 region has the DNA TGTGCCACCAGCGGCAACAGGGCGAGGAATTTGAACACTGAAGCTTTCTTT. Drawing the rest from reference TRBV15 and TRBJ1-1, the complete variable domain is DAMVIQNPRYQVTQFGKPVTLSCSQTLNHNVMYWYQQKSSQAPKLLFHYYDKDFNNEADTPDNFQSRRPNTSFCFLDIRSPGLGDTAMYLCATSGNRARNLNTEAFFGQGTRLTVV.

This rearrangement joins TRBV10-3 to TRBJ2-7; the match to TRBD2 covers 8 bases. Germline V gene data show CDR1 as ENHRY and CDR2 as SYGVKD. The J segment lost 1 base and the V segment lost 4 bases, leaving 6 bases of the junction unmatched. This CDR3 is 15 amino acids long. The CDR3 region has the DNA TGTGCCATCAGTGTAGGCAGCGGGGGATCCTACGAGCAGTACTTC. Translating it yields CAISVGSGGSYEQYF.

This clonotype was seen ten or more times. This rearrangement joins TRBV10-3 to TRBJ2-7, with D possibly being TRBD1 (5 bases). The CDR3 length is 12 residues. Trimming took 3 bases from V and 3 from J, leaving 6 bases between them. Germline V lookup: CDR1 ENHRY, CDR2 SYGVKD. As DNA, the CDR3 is TGTGCCATCAGTGAAGGGGACTACGAGCAGTACTTC. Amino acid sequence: CAISEGDYEQYF.

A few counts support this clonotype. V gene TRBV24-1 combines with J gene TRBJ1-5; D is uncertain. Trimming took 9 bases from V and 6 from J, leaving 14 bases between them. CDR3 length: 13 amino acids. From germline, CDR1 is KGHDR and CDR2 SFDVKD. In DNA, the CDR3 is TGTGCCACCGCCGGCCCGCGGGGTCAGCCCCAGCATTTT. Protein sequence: CATAGPRGQPQHF.

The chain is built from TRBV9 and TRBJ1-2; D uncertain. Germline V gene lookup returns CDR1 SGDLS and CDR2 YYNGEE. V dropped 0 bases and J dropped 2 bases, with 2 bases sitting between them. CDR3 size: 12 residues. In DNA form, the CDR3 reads TGTGCCAGCAGCGTAGACAACTATGGCTACACCTTC. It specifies CASSVDNYGYTF.

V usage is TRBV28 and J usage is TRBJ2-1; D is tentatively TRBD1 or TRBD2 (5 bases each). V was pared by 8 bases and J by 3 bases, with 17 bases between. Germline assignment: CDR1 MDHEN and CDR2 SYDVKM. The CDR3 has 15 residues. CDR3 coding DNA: TGTGCCAGCCGGAAAACGGGACGGATCTACAATGAGCAGTTCTTC. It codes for CASRKTGRIYNEQFF.

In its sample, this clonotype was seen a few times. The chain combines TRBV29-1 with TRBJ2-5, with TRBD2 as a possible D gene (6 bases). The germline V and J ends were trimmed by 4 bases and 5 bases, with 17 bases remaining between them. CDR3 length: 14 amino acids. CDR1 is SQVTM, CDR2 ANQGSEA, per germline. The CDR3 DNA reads TGCAGCGTTGTCCCCCAGGGAGGCTCGGAGACCCAGTACTTC. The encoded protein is CSVVPQGGSETQYF.

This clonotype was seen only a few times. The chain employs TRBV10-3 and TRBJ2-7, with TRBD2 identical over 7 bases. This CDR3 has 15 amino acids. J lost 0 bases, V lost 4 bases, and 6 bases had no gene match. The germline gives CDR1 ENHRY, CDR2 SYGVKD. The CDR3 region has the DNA TGTGCCATCAGTGTTGCGGGAGTAGGCTCCTACGAGCAGTACTTC. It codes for CAISVAGVGSYEQYF.

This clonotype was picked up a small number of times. The CDR3 DNA reads TGCAGCGTCGGACAGGAGGGAGCTCCCCAGCATTTT. Its translation: CSVGQEGAPQHF. The J gene is TRBJ1-5, the V gene TRBV29-1; TRBD1 matches 7 bases. With V trimmed by 6 bases and J by 10 bases, 9 bases remained unmatched. CDR1 and CDR2 (germline): SQVTM, ANQGSEA. The CDR3 runs to 12 residues.

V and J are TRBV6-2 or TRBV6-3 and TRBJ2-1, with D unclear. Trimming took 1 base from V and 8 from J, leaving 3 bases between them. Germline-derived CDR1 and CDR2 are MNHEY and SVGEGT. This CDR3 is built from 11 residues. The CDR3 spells CASSYFDEQFF. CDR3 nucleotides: TGTGCCAGCAGTTACTTCGATGAGCAGTTCTTC.